This is a list of T cell receptor beta chains from one sample in a study of T cell responses to AZD1222 COVID-19 vaccine. TCRdb keeps only in-frame clones here, not all; method: immunoSEQ multiplex PCR. The sample holds 180,000 or so clones, around 90% seen once. Sequences were derived from peripheral blood, sampled 28 days after the second AZD1222 dose. The receptors were sampled from an adult who received the AZD1222 COVID-19 vaccine. Both conserved end residues are trimmed from each CDR3.

v_call	j_call	cdr3_aa
TRBV4-1	TRBJ1-2	ASSQAPQGNGYT
TRBV7-8	TRBJ2-1	ASTRNNEQF
TRBV18	TRBJ1-5	ASSPRTGAEQPQH
TRBV6-5	TRBJ1-2	ASSYSSGRGYT
TRBV12-5	TRBJ1-5	ASGLARDRVSPDHQPQH
TRBV5-8	TRBJ1-5	ASSLEIAVGTLTSQH
TRBV7-8	TRBJ2-7	ASSLGGDSYEQY
TRBV19	TRBJ1-2	ASSINLNYGYT
TRBV12-3/TRBV12-4	TRBJ1-4	ASNTGGHEKLF
TRBV13	TRBJ1-2	ASSLKGTNYGYT
TRBV19	TRBJ1-6	ASRVDSANSPLH
TRBV7-8	TRBJ2-1	ASSPPGGPAYNEQF
TRBV19	TRBJ1-5	ASKTGFQPQH
TRBV5-4	TRBJ2-1	ASSLEDNEQF
TRBV12-5	TRBJ1-5	ASAFASNQPQH